Following are 14 T cell receptor beta chains from one sample sequenced in a study of vaccination effects on CD4 cells after COVID-19. Method: immunoSEQ multiplex PCR; TCRdb's copy keeps in-frame clones and lacks some. The sample holds about 19,000 clones, about 70% seen once. ViraFEST assay sequencing came after antigen-specific CD4+ T cells were expanded with viral peptide pools. The culture ran for about 10 days, and then CD4+ T cells were isolated. SARS-CoV-2 infected the person between March and December 2020, as confirmed by PCR. Their recognized antigens are unknown. The source was CD4+ T cells from PBMCs cultured with SARS-CoV-2 spike peptides, collected before COVID-19 vaccination. The receptors come from a human donor who had a prior SARS-CoV-2 infection.

The chain is built from TRBV27 and TRBJ2-1, with 14 bases aligning to TRBD2. After removal of 1 base from V and 8 bases from J, the junction contained 7 bases not matched to a gene. This CDR3 is 17 amino acids long. The V gene's germline CDR1 is MNHEY and CDR2 SMNVEV (reference sequence). The CDR3 protein is CASSLWVTSGRVDEQFF. CDR3 nucleotide sequence: TGTGCCAGCAGTTTATGGGTGACTAGCGGGAGGGTGGATGAGCAGTTCTTC.

The chain carries TRBV13 and TRBJ1-3; D might be TRBD1 (5 bases). CDR1 and CDR2 from the germline V gene are PRHDT and FYEKMQ (reference sequence). V dropped 4 bases and J dropped 0 bases, with 16 bases sitting between them. The CDR3 sequence is 17 residues long. CDR3 region: CASSSGDALSSGNTIYF. CDR3 bases: TGTGCCAGCAGCTCGGGGGACGCCTTAAGCTCTGGAAACACCATATATTTT.

The chain uses TRBV18 and TRBJ1-1; 8 positions agree with TRBD1. After removal of 5 bases from V and 4 bases from J, the junction contained 9 bases not matched to a gene. The germline CDR1 and CDR2 sequences are KGHSH and LQKENI. The CDR3 is made up of 15 amino acids. The CDR3 DNA follows: TGTGCCAGCTCATCCGGACAGGGAGGAGGCACTGAAGCTTTCTTT. It codes for CASSSGQGGGTEAFF.

The V gene is TRBV7-2, the J gene TRBJ2-2; no clear D gene. CDR3 size: 15 residues. CDR1 is SGHTA, CDR2 FQGNSA, per germline. The V gene lost 5 bases and the J gene lost 0 bases, with 10 bases spanning the gap. The CDR3 sequence is CASSPLNANTGELFF. CDR3 DNA sequence: TGTGCCAGCAGCCCACTCAACGCGAACACCGGGGAGCTGTTTTTT.

This sequence joins TRBV19 and TRBJ1-1; unclear D gene. Germline assignment: CDR1 LNHDA and CDR2 SQIVND (reference sequence). The CDR3 consists of 13 residues. The V and J ends lost 1 base and 6 bases respectively, with 9 bases between them. The CDR3 DNA reads as TGTGCCAGTAGTATAGTCGGGTTATCTGAAGCTTTCTTT. It is translated as CASSIVGLSEAFF.

V gene TRBV24-1 combines with J gene TRBJ2-2; D is unresolved. This CDR3 comprises 15 residues. Germline assignment: CDR1 KGHDR and CDR2 SFDVKD. The germline V and J ends were trimmed by 9 bases and 0 bases, with 13 bases remaining between them. Here the CDR3 reads CATAGEAPNTGELFF. The CDR3 DNA follows: TGTGCCACCGCTGGGGAAGCTCCGAACACCGGGGAGCTGTTTTTT.

This CDR3 is CASSSTGTGSDTGELFF. The DNA for the CDR3 is TGCGCCAGCAGTTCCACTGGGACAGGATCTGACACCGGGGAGCTGTTTTTT. The chain employs TRBV5-1 and TRBJ2-2, with 8 bases matching TRBD1. Trimming took 5 bases from V and 3 from J; bases not matched to a gene: 12. Germline CDR1 is SGHRS and CDR2 is YFSETQ. The CDR3 extends over 17 amino acids. Combining the CDR3 with reference TRBV5-1 and TRBJ2-2 gives the whole variable domain KAGVTQTPRYLIKTRGQQVTLSCSPISGHRSVSWYQQTPGQGLQFLFEYFSETQRNKGNFPGRFSGRQFSNSRSEMNVSTLELGDSALYLCASSSTGTGSDTGELFFGEGSRLTVL.

With regard to this clone: At one end, the junction sequence differs from germline, possibly due to a read error. J is TRBJ1-1 and V is TRBV10-3, with no clear D. Germline V gene lookup returns CDR1 ENHRY and CDR2 SYGVKD. The CDR3 extends over 11 amino acids. The CDR3 is CAIRRRVPSLF. Here the CDR3 DNA reads TGTGCCATCAGGAGGAGGGTCCCGAGTCTCTTT.

V and J are TRBV5-1 and TRBJ1-1; 8 nucleotides match TRBD1. There are 13 residues in the CDR3. Unmatched junction bases numbered 7, after V lost 4 bases and J lost 8 bases. Germline CDR1 and CDR2: SGHRS and YFSETQ. The CDR3: CASSPLRTGEAFF. Written as DNA, the CDR3 is TGCGCCAGCAGCCCTCTCAGGACAGGGGAAGCTTTCTTT.

The V call is TRBV5-4, the J call TRBJ1-2; D perhaps matches TRBD1 (5 bases). The CDR3 sequence is 15 residues long. Between the trimmed V and J ends, which lost 4 bases and 4 bases, there was a span of 17 bases. Per the germline V gene, CDR1 is SGHNT and CDR2 is YYREEE (reference sequence). For the CDR3, the DNA is TGTGCCAGCAGCACCCGGGACGGATCCCCCTATGGCTACACCTTC. Translating gives CASSTRDGSPYGYTF. Drawing the rest from reference TRBV5-4 and TRBJ1-2, the complete variable domain is ETGVTQSPTHLIKTRGQQVTLRCSSQSGHNTVSWYQQALGQGPQFIFQYYREEENGRGNFPPRFSGLQFPNYSSELNVNALELDDSALYLCASSTRDGSPYGYTFGSGTRLTVV.

The chain couples TRBV5-4 to TRBJ2-6; D call uncertain. V was clipped by 4 bases and J by 4 bases, with 12 bases between them. Per the germline V gene, CDR1 is SGHNT and CDR2 is YYREEE (reference sequence). This CDR3 has 15 residues. In DNA, the CDR3 is TGTGCCAGCAGCCTCGGGCCTGTCGGGGCCAACGTCCTGACTTTC. As protein: CASSLGPVGANVLTF.

This clone was seen more than once but under ten times. This chain connects TRBV7-6 to TRBJ2-2; 11 bases are shared with TRBD2. Looked up from germline, CDR1 is SGHVS and CDR2 is FNYEAQ. The CDR3 totals 16 residues. The junction had 5 bases not matched to a gene; V was cut back by 5 bases and J by 3 bases. The CDR3 DNA reads as TGTGCCAGCAGCCGGAATAGCGGGAGGGACACCGGGGAGCTGTTTTTT. This gives the protein CASSRNSGRDTGELFF.

The V call is TRBV6-5, the J call TRBJ2-1; TRBD2 matches 7 bases. Trimming took 0 bases from V and 7 from J; bases not matched to a gene: 6. The CDR3 is 15 residues long. Germline V lookup: CDR1 MNHEY, CDR2 SVGAGI. Written as DNA, the CDR3 is TGTGCCAGCAGTTACTCTTCGGGGGGAGGAAATGAGCAGTTCTTC. It encodes CASSYSSGGGNEQFF.

The chain is built from TRBV9 and TRBJ2-3; a weak D match, TRBD2 (5 bases). The CDR3 length is 15 residues. The V gene lost 4 bases and the J gene lost 0 bases, with 12 bases spanning the gap. Germline assignment: CDR1 SGDLS and CDR2 YYNGEE. The CDR3 bases are TGTGCCAGCAGCCCGGGGTCGGCGAGCACAGATACGCAGTATTTT. It is translated as CASSPGSASTDTQYF.